The rows below give T cell receptor beta chains drawn from one sample of a study of T cells after yellow fever vaccination. TCRdb re-called the 5' RACE reads through MiXCR, storing one row per CDR3 protein. Of 310,000 or so distinct CDR3 sequences listed, 3.6% were seen once; the top ten hold 23%. The sequencing used PBMCs, collected on the day of the yellow fever booster vaccination. The receptors derive from a man aged 18 to 30 who received the YFV17D yellow fever vaccine. Both conserved end residues are part of each CDR3.

v_call cdr3_aa
TRBV28 CATRQGIFYSNQPQHF
TRBV5-1 CASRSANIQYF
TRBV5-1 CASSPVVAKNIQYF
TRBV27 CASSPGNANTIYF
TRBV29-1 CSVEAQLNTGELFF
TRBV24-1 CATSDLTDPINTDTQYF
TRBV4-1 CASSQVAGVLNSPLHF
TRBV7-8 CASSPKRLAEIQETQYF
TRBV12-3/TRBV12-4 CASSVGTSVIGETQYF
TRBV12-3/TRBV12-4 CASSLHRNGGKLFF
TRBV11-3 CASSLDSFDNGELFF
TRBV9 CASSDRGRPNYNEQFF
TRBV15 CATSRGGLALNEQFF
TRBV7-9 CASSPPIAVTDTQYF
TRBV7-6 CASSSGTGPYEQYF
TRBV6-2/TRBV6-3 CASSYSGYGYTF
TRBV7-6 CASSEASGFSYNEQFF
TRBV4-1 CASSQVGGANIQYF
TRBV24-1 CATSDSPGTGGDYGYTF
TRBV4-3 CASSQGGTSGGYSTDTQYF
TRBV7-2 CASSLKWDTGELFF
TRBV9 CASGDSDRNIQYF
TRBV7-2 CASSWGQGRVQQFF
TRBV20-1 CSASPYLAEETQYF
TRBV12-3/TRBV12-4 CASSFTSASYEQYF
TRBV29-1 CSVEEQPLRYTF
TRBV27 CASSDQGGYPDTQYF
TRBV7-8 CASSFRTGITEAFF
TRBV7-3 CASSPGHFPDTQYF
TRBV4-1 CASSQGELSLTDTQYF
TRBV7-9 CASSLVSGRYNEQFF
TRBV20-1 CSARAGTGGWNTGELFF
TRBV5-1 CASSWGQAATNEKLFF
TRBV24-1 CATSDSQETQYF
TRBV24-1 CATSDGRTREQFF
TRBV4-3 CASSQNSYRGSEKLFF
TRBV7-9 CASSRPGRTGELFF
TRBV12-3/TRBV12-4 CASSFDRATQYF
TRBV18 CASSRRTGGEKLFF
TRBV7-2 CASSSDWGSYEQYF
TRBV20-1 CSALGGGARETQYF
TRBV4-2 CASSQLWTYRGTEAFF
TRBV5-4 CASSLLVAGYLLYTF
TRBV6-1 CASSPVRDRVSNTEAFF
TRBV7-9 CASYGQGARNGDTGELFF